These T cell receptor beta chains were read from a single sample in a study of T cells in Graves' hyperthyroidism and ophthalmopathy. TCRdb reanalysed the multiplex PCR reads using MiXCR and keeps one entry per CDR3 protein. The sample carries some 570,000 distinct CDR3 sequences, approximately 17% recorded once. The sequencing sample was made of blood. These receptors all come from a woman younger than 35 with Graves' ophthalmopathy. Both conserved end residues are trimmed from each CDR3. A D gene is named only where the DNA matches it firmly.

ASSLSPGTVTYEQY	TRBV27	TRBJ2-7	TRBD1
ASSFEITVGLEAGELF	TRBV5-6	TRBJ2-2	NA
ASSINRESPQY	TRBV19	TRBJ2-7	NA
ASSEASGTVLYGYT	TRBV6-1	TRBJ1-2	TRBD1
ASSVTSGASDTQY	TRBV6-4	TRBJ2-3	TRBD2
AISESGPYEQY	TRBV10-3	TRBJ2-7	NA
AWRSAGGNQPQH	TRBV30	TRBJ1-5	NA
ASSSDSGRIYEQY	TRBV11-2	TRBJ2-7	TRBD2
ASSLDPASFGYT	TRBV12-3/TRBV12-4	TRBJ1-2	NA
ASSLGLGLAGRTDTQY	TRBV27	TRBJ2-3	TRBD2
AWSQGQVSTNEKLF	TRBV30	TRBJ1-4	TRBD1
AISKEGGRGNIQY	TRBV10-3	TRBJ2-4	NA
ASEGTGYGYT	TRBV12-3/TRBV12-4	TRBJ1-2	TRBD1
ASSPGLAQNIQY	TRBV12-3/TRBV12-4	TRBJ2-4	TRBD2
ASSQVTGGARETQY	TRBV4-1	TRBJ2-5	TRBD1
ASSFLPLYWQGYTEAF	TRBV28	TRBJ1-1	NA
ASSLKWNTGELF	TRBV11-2	TRBJ2-2	NA
SAYARDSNYEQY	TRBV20-1	TRBJ2-7	TRBD1
ASTSLIGDGPTEAF	TRBV2	TRBJ1-1	NA
ASREGGISGRSSHEQY	TRBV6-1	TRBJ2-7	NA
ASSGTSWATGELF	TRBV2	TRBJ2-2	TRBD2
ASSLAGDLNTEAF	TRBV11-2	TRBJ1-1	NA
ASSLFGRESYEQY	TRBV5-1	TRBJ2-7	NA
ATSRSSLNTEAF	TRBV19	TRBJ1-1	NA
ASRDRTLGAYEQY	TRBV2	TRBJ2-7	NA
ASSDNSGPSSYEQY	TRBV6-1	TRBJ2-7	NA
ASSPGTSVPDTQY	TRBV6-5	TRBJ2-3	TRBD2
ASSPRADGEAF	TRBV18	TRBJ1-1	NA
ASSWGTGGNQPQH	TRBV5-1	TRBJ1-5	TRBD1
ASNPGQGVYEQY	TRBV6-1	TRBJ2-7	TRBD1
ASSLQGPNTEAF	TRBV18	TRBJ1-1	TRBD1
ASSYDRAHTEAF	TRBV28	TRBJ1-1	NA
SARPGLPSSYNEQF	TRBV20-1	TRBJ2-1	NA
ASSWDSSNSPLH	TRBV27	TRBJ1-6	TRBD1
ASSLLAGPADTQY	TRBV27	TRBJ2-3	TRBD2
SAPRWGQDREQF	TRBV20-1	TRBJ2-1	TRBD1
ASELGTGLYEQY	TRBV28	TRBJ2-7	TRBD1
AWTAQVKDTQY	TRBV30	TRBJ2-3	NA
ASSERDASSGNTIY	TRBV2	TRBJ1-3	NA
AISVAARRGRDNRISFYGYT	TRBV10-3	TRBJ1-2	NA
ASSLIYSGGQYGYT	TRBV11-2	TRBJ1-2	TRBD1
SARDQAGLNEQF	TRBV20-1	TRBJ2-1	NA
ASSLLDSATGELF	TRBV7-9	TRBJ2-2	NA
SARDLASSYNEQF	TRBV20-1	TRBJ2-1	NA
ASSATSGSSTDTQY	TRBV28	TRBJ2-3	TRBD2
ASSLFGRTTDTQY	TRBV11-2	TRBJ2-3	NA
ASSPGPLEGNQPQH	TRBV12-3/TRBV12-4	TRBJ1-5	NA
SARDRRRVATNEKLF	TRBV20-1	TRBJ1-4	NA
ASSPIRDLYNEQF	TRBV5-6	TRBJ2-1	NA
ASSFGDRVEETQY	TRBV27	TRBJ2-5	TRBD1
ATRLGRELF	TRBV5-1	TRBJ2-2	NA
ASSWTNSNTGELF	TRBV5-1	TRBJ2-2	NA
ASSRDSWGGNTIY	TRBV12-3/TRBV12-4	TRBJ1-3	TRBD1
ASSTRGVYEQY	TRBV7-9	TRBJ2-7	TRBD2